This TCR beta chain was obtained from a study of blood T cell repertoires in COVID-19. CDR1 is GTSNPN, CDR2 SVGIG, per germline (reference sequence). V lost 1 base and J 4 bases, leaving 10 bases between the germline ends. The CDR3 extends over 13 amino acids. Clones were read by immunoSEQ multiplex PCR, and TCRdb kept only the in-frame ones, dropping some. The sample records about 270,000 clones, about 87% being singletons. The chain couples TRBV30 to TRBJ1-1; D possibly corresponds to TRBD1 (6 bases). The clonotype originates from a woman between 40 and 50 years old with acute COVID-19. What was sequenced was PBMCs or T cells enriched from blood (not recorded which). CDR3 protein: CAWSAWGLTEAFF. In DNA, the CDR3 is TGTGCCTGGAGTGCCTGGGGGCTCACTGAAGCTTTCTTT.